This passage covers 2 T cell receptor beta chains from one sample sequenced in a study of blood T cell repertoires in COVID-19. Assay used: immunoSEQ multiplex PCR; TCRdb lists only in-frame clones, some missing. The sample includes tens of thousands of clones, roughly 89% of them seen just once. The sample comprised peripheral blood. The receptors derive from a woman aged 60 to 75 with COVID-19, enrolled during active disease.

The genes are TRBV2 and TRBJ1-2; perhaps TRBD1 as D (6 bases). The CDR3 totals 13 residues. Germline loops: CDR1 SNHLY, CDR2 FYNNEI. V was cut by 5 bases and J by 7 bases, with 14 bases left in between. The CDR3 nucleotides read TGTGCCAGCAGTCCCCTGGGGGCGCCTGGCTACACCTTC. Translation: CASSPLGAPGYTF.

This clone has a handful of counts. J is TRBJ2-1 and V is TRBV10-3; D not resolved. Trimming stripped 5 bases from V and 10 bases from J, with 9 bases between. The CDR3 contains 11 residues. Germline V gene lookup returns CDR1 ENHRY and CDR2 SYGVKD. The CDR3 spells CAISTLREQFF. CDR3 DNA: TGTGCCATCAGTACCTTACGGGAGCAGTTCTTC.